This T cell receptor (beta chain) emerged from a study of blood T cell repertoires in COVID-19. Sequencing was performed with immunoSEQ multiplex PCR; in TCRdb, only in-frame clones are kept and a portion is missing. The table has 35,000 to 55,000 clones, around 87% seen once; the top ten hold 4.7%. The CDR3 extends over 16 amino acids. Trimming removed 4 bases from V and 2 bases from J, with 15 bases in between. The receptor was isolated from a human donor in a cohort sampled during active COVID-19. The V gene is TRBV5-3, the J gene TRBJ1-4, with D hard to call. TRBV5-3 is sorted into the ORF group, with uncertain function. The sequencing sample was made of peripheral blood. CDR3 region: CARSASELWTNEKLFF. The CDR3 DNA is TGTGCCAGAAGCGCTTCGGAGTTGTGGACTAATGAAAAACTGTTTTTT.